These 31 T cell receptor beta chains came from one sample sequenced in a study of blood T cells in healthy people across ages. It was with a sample-barcoded 5' primer and a J-beta primer mix that a second PCR of roughly 7 to 12 cycles was run. TCRdb redid the calling of the 5' RACE reads with MiXCR, one entry per CDR3 protein. The data show about 1.4 million distinct CDR3 sequences, 59% seen once. What was sequenced was blood. These receptors were obtained from a man aged 18 to 30 in good health.

As concerns this clonotype: One junction end disagrees with the germline gene, perhaps due to a read error. The chain combines TRBV7-8 with TRBJ2-4, with D unresolved. The last part of the DNA fits TRBJ2-7 better; the J call may be wrong. Per the germline V gene, CDR1 is SGHVS and CDR2 is FQNEAQ. The CDR3 totals 17 residues. For the CDR3, the DNA is TGTGCCGGCAGCTTAAGTGGCTGGGTTGAATCTTCCTACGAGCAGTACTTC. Amino acids: CAGSLSGWVESSYEQYF.

There are a few counts of this clonotype. The rearrangement uses TRBV9 and TRBJ1-2; D is unresolved. Between the trimmed V and J ends, which lost 4 bases and 5 bases, there was a span of 18 bases. The V gene's germline CDR1 is SGDLS and CDR2 YYNGEE. The CDR3 has 15 amino acids. The CDR3 spells CASSPRVGTSYGYTF. CDR3 in DNA: TGTGCCAGCAGCCCCCGGGTCGGAACATCGTATGGCTACACCTTC.

This clonotype was recorded a few times. The V call is TRBV5-6, the J call TRBJ2-5, with D possibly matching TRBD1 (5 bases). Matching the DNA end better, TRBJ2-7 makes the J call doubtful. The CDR3 consists of 14 residues. Germline V lookup: CDR1 SGHDT, CDR2 YYEEEE. This chain's CDR3 is CASSLAGIPYEQYF. CDR3 DNA: TGTGCCAGCAGCTTGGCAGGGATTCCCTACGAGCAGTACTTC.

J is TRBJ2-3 and V is TRBV24-1; 8 positions agree with TRBD1. The CDR3 extends over 16 amino acids. The ends lost 2 bases at V and 6 bases at J; junction bases unmatched: 9. Per the germline V gene, CDR1 is KGHDR and CDR2 is SFDVKD. The CDR3: CATSDWQGALGDTQYF. For the CDR3, the DNA is TGTGCCACCAGTGATTGGCAGGGGGCACTTGGGGATACGCAGTATTTT.

This clonotype has only a few counts. The rearrangement joins TRBV29-1 to TRBJ2-1; TRBD1 agrees at 9 bases. Germline assignment: CDR1 SQVTM and CDR2 ANQGSEA. Losses at the gene ends were 4 bases for V and 1 base for J; bases not matched to a gene: 8. CDR3 length: 16 amino acids. In nucleotides, the CDR3 is TGCAGCGTTGGGGGAACAGGGGGCCCGTCCTACAATGAGCAGTTCTTC. It translates to CSVGGTGGPSYNEQFF.

On this clonotype: One end of the junction is discordant with germline, which a read error may explain. V and J are TRBV10-3 and TRBJ2-1, with 9 bases identical to TRBD2. This CDR3 contains 15 residues. Looked up from germline, CDR1 is ENHRY and CDR2 is SYGVKD. The CDR3 sequence is CAVSGAGGVVYEQFF. The CDR3 region has the DNA TGTGCCGTCAGTGGCGCGGGAGGGGTCGTTTATGAGCAGTTCTTC.

This clonotype was seen more than once but under ten times. The genes are TRBV4-3 and TRBJ2-3; 8 bases map to TRBD2. The CDR3 is made up of 17 amino acids. J was trimmed by 0 bases and V by 6 bases; bases with no gene match: 11. Per germline, CDR1 LGHNA and CDR2 YSLEER. CDR3 loop: CASSRSGSYSSTDTQYF. The CDR3 DNA is TGCGCCAGCAGTAGAAGCGGGAGCTACTCTAGCACAGATACGCAGTATTTT.

This clonotype turned up a few times. The rearrangement uses TRBV4-1 and TRBJ2-7, with D perhaps TRBD2 (5 bases). The length of the CDR3 is 14 residues. V shed 0 bases and J shed 1 base, with 7 bases lying between them. Per the germline V gene, CDR1 is MGHRA and CDR2 is YSYEKL. CDR3 coding DNA: TGCGCCAGCAGCCAAGAGTCGGGATCCTACGAGCAGTACTTC. Translation gives CASSQESGSYEQYF.

The rearrangement uses TRBV14 and TRBJ2-3; D may be TRBD1 or TRBD2 (5 bases each). Trimming cost V 0 bases and J 3 bases, with 13 bases left between them. Germline V gene lookup returns CDR1 SGHDN and CDR2 FVKESK. The CDR3 loop spans 16 amino acids. In DNA, the CDR3 is TGTGCCAGCAGCCAAGATTTCGGGGCAAGGACAGATACGCAGTATTTT. It yields the protein CASSQDFGARTDTQYF.

The chain has TRBV9 and TRBJ2-7; unclear D gene. The CDR3 totals 16 residues. Per the germline V gene, CDR1 is SGDLS and CDR2 is YYNGEE. The V gene lost 0 bases and the J gene lost 5 bases, with 18 bases spanning the gap. As DNA, the CDR3 is TGTGCCAGCAGCGTAGTGGCAGGATCAATTTCCGACGAGCAGTACTTC. Its translation: CASSVVAGSISDEQYF.

This chain uses TRBV12-3 or TRBV12-4 with TRBJ2-4; 7 bases are shared with TRBD2. The J call could be wrong; TRBJ2-7 is a better fit for the DNA end. This CDR3 is 14 amino acids long. CDR3 residues: CASSSVGTTYEQYF. CDR3 DNA sequence: TGTGCCAGCAGTTCCGTCGGGACTACCTACGAGCAGTACTTC.

The V and J genes are TRBV7-6 and TRBJ1-5, with D maybe TRBD1 (5 bases). Germline CDR1 and CDR2: SGHVS and FNYEAQ. The V end lost 2 bases, the J end lost 6 bases, and 14 bases lay between the germline ends. The CDR3 contains 15 residues. CDR3 coding DNA: TGTGCCAGCAGCTTAACCGACAGCCCCAGTCAGCCCCAGCATTTT. Its protein product is CASSLTDSPSQPQHF.

The chain recombines TRBV7-9 with TRBJ1-4, with D tentatively TRBD1 (6 bases). The germline CDR1 and CDR2 sequences are SEHNR and FQNEAQ (reference sequence). The CDR3 loop spans 19 amino acids. V shed 5 bases and J shed 0 bases, with 22 bases lying between them. The CDR3 spells CASSTKLARQAATNEKLFF. The DNA of the CDR3 is TGTGCCAGCAGCACAAAGTTAGCGAGACAGGCTGCAACTAATGAAAAACTGTTTTTT.

The chain has TRBV6-2 or TRBV6-3 and TRBJ2-5, with 13 bases matching TRBD2. J lost 5 bases, V lost 4 bases, and 7 bases had no gene match. CDR3 size: 16 residues. Germline V gene lookup returns CDR1 MNHEY and CDR2 SVGEGT. DNA of the CDR3: TGTGCCAGCAGTTCCGGACTAGCGGGAGTAGTGGAGACCCAGTACTTC. Its protein product is CASSSGLAGVVETQYF.

This chain connects TRBV4-1 to TRBJ2-1; 13 nucleotides align to TRBD2. The CDR3 length is 19 residues. J gave up 3 bases and V 0 bases, and 8 bases lay outside the gene matches. Germline lookup yields CDR1 MGHRA and CDR2 YSYEKL. In DNA, the CDR3 is TGCGCCAGCAGCCAAGAGCTGTCGGGACTAGCGGGGCTCTACAATGAGCAGTTCTTC. This gives the protein CASSQELSGLAGLYNEQFF.

This chain links TRBV3-1 with TRBJ2-7; D is tentatively TRBD1 or TRBD2 (5 bases each). This CDR3 has 15 residues. The V and J ends lost 1 base and 7 bases respectively, with 17 bases between them. The germline V gene has CDR1 LGHDT and CDR2 YNNKEL (reference sequence). The CDR3 reads CASSQVSGSGTEQYF. Written as DNA, the CDR3 is TGTGCCAGCAGCCAAGTTTCAGGTTCGGGGACGGAGCAGTACTTC.

Only a few counts were recorded for this clonotype. The chain is built from TRBV7-9 and TRBJ1-1; D might be TRBD1 (5 bases). From germline, CDR1 is SEHNR and CDR2 FQNEAQ (reference sequence). The V gene lost 5 bases and the J gene lost 5 bases, with 15 bases spanning the gap. The CDR3 extends over 14 amino acids. The CDR3 DNA reads as TGTGCCAGCAGCCCACAAGAGGGGAGGACTGAAGCTTTCTTT. It encodes CASSPQEGRTEAFF.

This clonotype was picked up a small number of times. This chain connects TRBV20-1 to TRBJ1-2; the D is unclear. Germline CDR1 is DFQATT and CDR2 is SNEGSKA (reference sequence). Trimming removed 3 bases at V and 1 base at J, with 9 bases between. The CDR3 is made up of 13 amino acids. This CDR3 reads CSARRHFNYGYTF. The CDR3 region has the DNA TGCAGTGCTAGGCGCCACTTTAACTATGGCTACACCTTC.

The gene calls are TRBV14 and TRBJ1-2; D might be TRBD1 (5 bases). The CDR3 loop spans 13 amino acids. The ends were cut back, 1 base at V and 6 bases at J, with 9 bases in the middle. Germline lookup yields CDR1 SGHDN and CDR2 FVKESK. The CDR3 here is CASSQVAGHGYTF. CDR3 nucleotides: TGTGCCAGCAGCCAAGTTGCGGGGCATGGCTACACCTTC.

This clonotype was detected a few times. The chain combines TRBV5-1 with TRBJ2-1, with D unresolved. The germline V gene has CDR1 SGHRS and CDR2 YFSETQ. Trimming removed 3 bases at V and 4 bases at J, with 8 bases between. This CDR3 has 13 amino acids. CDR3 loop: CASSWAGYNEQFF. In nucleotides, the CDR3 is TGCGCCAGCAGCTGGGCCGGGTACAATGAGCAGTTCTTC.

This clonotype has a single count. The chain employs TRBV20-1 and TRBJ1-5; a weak D match, TRBD1 (6 bases). The germline gives CDR1 DFQATT, CDR2 SNEGSKA (reference sequence). There are 14 residues in the CDR3. V lost 3 bases and J lost 4, with 13 bases in between. The CDR3 region has the DNA TGCAGTGCTAGGTTGGACAGTAATAATCAGCCCCAGCATTTT. Translated, it gives CSARLDSNNQPQHF.

V and J are TRBV29-1 and TRBJ2-7; 12 nucleotides line up with TRBD2. Trimming removed 6 bases from V and 5 bases from J; junction bases left unmatched: 2. CDR1 and CDR2 (germline): SQVTM, ANQGSEA. The CDR3 sequence is 12 residues long. CDR3 sequence: CSVGLAGNEQYF. The DNA for the CDR3 is TGCAGCGTAGGACTAGCGGGAAACGAGCAGTACTTC.

This sequence joins TRBV7-2 and TRBJ2-1; D possibly corresponds to TRBD1 (5 bases). Trimming pared 4 bases from V and 6 bases from J, leaving 19 bases between. CDR1 is SGHTA, CDR2 FQGNSA, per germline. The CDR3 length is 16 residues. The CDR3 loop is CASSSGQKSTPNEQFF. The DNA of the CDR3 is TGTGCCAGCAGCTCCGGACAAAAGAGTACACCCAATGAGCAGTTCTTC.

V usage is TRBV10-3 and J usage is TRBJ2-7, with D perhaps TRBD1 (5 bases). The CDR3 consists of 13 residues. Trimming took 10 bases from V and 0 from J, leaving 13 bases between them. Germline V gives CDR1 ENHRY, CDR2 SYGVKD. In nucleotides, the CDR3 is TGTGCCAGCGAGGACACCCTCTCCTACGAGCAGTACTTC. It yields the protein CASEDTLSYEQYF.

The V call is TRBV12-3 or TRBV12-4, the J call TRBJ1-2; no clear D. This CDR3 has 11 amino acids. Between the trimmed V and J ends, which lost 9 bases and 5 bases, there was a span of 10 bases. The CDR3 DNA sequence: TGTGCCAGTTACAGATCTTATGGCTACACCTTC. Amino acids: CASYRSYGYTF.

CDR3 region: CASSVEGTALETQYF. The CDR3, as DNA: TGTGCCAGCAGCGTAGAGGGGACAGCGCTGGAGACCCAGTACTTC. The chain is built from TRBV9 and TRBJ2-5, with TRBD1 identical over 7 bases. The ends lost 0 bases at V and 5 bases at J; junction bases unmatched: 7. The CDR3 is 15 residues long. CDR1 is SGDLS, CDR2 YYNGEE, per germline.

This clonotype was seen a handful of times. This chain links TRBV29-1 with TRBJ1-1; no clear D gene. With 5 bases removed from V and 1 base from J, the gap between germline ends came to 14 bases. Per the germline V gene, CDR1 is SQVTM and CDR2 is ANQGSEA. This CDR3 is 14 amino acids long. The CDR3 DNA sequence: TGCAGCGTTCACATATACAGAGGGAACACTGAAGCTTTCTTT. Translation: CSVHIYRGNTEAFF.

The chain couples TRBV21-1 to TRBJ2-3; the table's TRBD2 call for D was not verified on the DNA. TRBV21-1 is a known pseudogene. The CDR3 totals 15 residues. CDR3 nucleotide sequence: TGTGCCAGCAGCAACCCTAGCGGGGGTATAGATACGCAGTATTTT. This codes for CASSNPSGGIDTQYF.

The chain couples TRBV29-1 to TRBJ2-2; 7 positions match TRBD1. Germline V gene data show CDR1 as SQVTM and CDR2 as ANQGSEA. The junction had 9 bases not matched to a gene; V was cut back by 1 base and J by 4 bases. This CDR3 comprises 16 residues. CDR3: CSVEGIAGGITGELFF. CDR3 in DNA: TGCAGCGTTGAAGGCATCGCAGGGGGTATCACCGGGGAGCTGTTTTTT.

The rearrangement joins TRBV3-1 to TRBJ2-1; D perhaps matches TRBD2 (5 bases). The CDR3 consists of 14 residues. V lost 3 bases and J lost 5, with 11 bases in between. Germline V gene data show CDR1 as LGHDT and CDR2 as YNNKEL (reference sequence). The CDR3 nucleotides read TGTGCCAGCAGCCACGGGGAGAGAGACAATGAGCAGTTCTTC. Translating gives CASSHGERDNEQFF.

The genes are TRBV3-1 and TRBJ1-1; weak D call: TRBD1 (5 bases). The V end lost 3 bases, the J end lost 4 bases, and 6 bases lay between the germline ends. CDR3 length equals 12 residues. CDR1 LGHDT and CDR2 YNNKEL come from the germline V gene (reference sequence). The CDR3 DNA is TGTGCCAGCAGCCACAGGGCCACTGAAGCTTTCTTT. Amino acid sequence: CASSHRATEAFF.